This is a list of T cell receptor beta chains from one sample in a study of T cell responses to AZD1222 COVID-19 vaccine. Repertoires were generated with immunoSEQ multiplex PCR, while TCRdb's copy carries only in-frame clones and drops some. Of 130,000 or so clones in the sample, more than 75% are singletons; the top ten hold around 1%. This specimen was peripheral blood, taken 28 days after the second AZD1222 dose. Every receptor here comes from an adult who received the AZD1222 COVID-19 vaccine. CDR3s include the opening cysteine and the closing phenylalanine or tryptophan. D genes are given only for firm matches. The size entry is marked missing in some rows and otherwise reads once, few, many or a size class.

D gene: NA
J gene: TRBJ1-5
CDR3 length: 13
V gene: TRBV6-2/TRBV6-3
clone size: NA
CDR3 DNA: TGTGCCAGCAGTTTCGGGGGCAATCAGCCCCAGCATTTT
CDR3 protein: CASSFGGNQPQHF

D gene: NA
J gene: TRBJ2-2
CDR3 length: 17
V gene: TRBV9
clone size: NA
CDR3 DNA: TGTGCCAGCAGCGCCCAAGGCGGGGTACAGAACACCGGGGAGCTGTTTTTT
CDR3 protein: CASSAQGGVQNTGELFF

D gene: TRBD1
J gene: TRBJ2-4
CDR3 length: 17
V gene: TRBV5-4
clone size: NA
CDR3 DNA: TGTGCCAGCAGACCCGCTCCCGGGACAGTTCCACAAAACATTCAGTACTTC
CDR3 protein: CASRPAPGTVPQNIQYF

D gene: NA
J gene: TRBJ2-7
CDR3 length: 14
V gene: TRBV3-1/TRBV3-2
clone size: NA
CDR3 DNA: TGTGCCAGCAGCCAAGGAGGACTCGGCTCCGAGCAGTACTTC
CDR3 protein: CASSQGGLGSEQYF

D gene: NA
J gene: TRBJ2-3
CDR3 length: 13
V gene: TRBV5-1
clone size: NA
CDR3 DNA: TGCGCCAGCAGCTCACTAGAAGCAGATACGCAGTATTTT
CDR3 protein: CASSSLEADTQYF

D gene: TRBD2
J gene: TRBJ2-5
CDR3 length: 17
V gene: TRBV27
clone size: NA
CDR3 DNA: TGTGCCAGCAGCCCGGGACTAGCGGGAGGGCCGTCAGAGACCCAGTACTTC
CDR3 protein: CASSPGLAGGPSETQYF

D gene: TRBD1
J gene: TRBJ2-2
CDR3 length: 14
V gene: TRBV19
clone size: NA
CDR3 DNA: TGTGCCAGTAGCCGGGACAGGTCGACCGGGGAGCTGTTTTTT
CDR3 protein: CASSRDRSTGELFF

D gene: TRBD1
J gene: TRBJ1-1
CDR3 length: 14
V gene: TRBV7-3
clone size: once
CDR3 DNA: TGTGCCAGCAGCACCACAGGGGGCAACACTGAAGCTTTCTTT
CDR3 protein: CASSTTGGNTEAFF

D gene: NA
J gene: TRBJ1-6
CDR3 length: 16
V gene: TRBV5-1
clone size: NA
CDR3 DNA: TGCGCCAGCAGCTTGGTTTCGGGGACCACAGGGTCACCCCTCCACTTT
CDR3 protein: CASSLVSGTTGSPLHF

D gene: NA
J gene: TRBJ2-5
CDR3 length: 15
V gene: TRBV10-3
clone size: NA
CDR3 DNA: TGTGCCATCAGCACATACGGGCTAGGGGAAGAGACCCAGTACTTC
CDR3 protein: CAISTYGLGEETQYF

D gene: TRBD2
J gene: TRBJ2-1
CDR3 length: 17
V gene: TRBV7-3
clone size: NA
CDR3 DNA: TGTGCCAGCAGCTTCGGGACTAGCGTGAGCTCCTACAATGAGCAGTTCTTC
CDR3 protein: CASSFGTSVSSYNEQFF

D gene: TRBD1
J gene: TRBJ2-7
CDR3 length: 15
V gene: TRBV30
clone size: NA
CDR3 DNA: TGTGCCTGGGGCCCATGGGACAGGGGTGTGTACGAGCAGTACTTC
CDR3 protein: CAWGPWDRGVYEQYF

D gene: NA
J gene: TRBJ1-4
CDR3 length: 17
V gene: TRBV28
clone size: NA
CDR3 DNA: TGTGCCAGCAGTTTCAAGCCAGAAGACCCAACTAATGAAAAACTGTTTTTT
CDR3 protein: CASSFKPEDPTNEKLFF

D gene: NA
J gene: TRBJ1-2
CDR3 length: 14
V gene: TRBV20-1
clone size: NA
CDR3 DNA: TGCAGTGCTAGTCCTAATGGGCAGGGAAAAGGCTACACCTTC
CDR3 protein: CSASPNGQGKGYTF

D gene: TRBD1
J gene: TRBJ1-2
CDR3 length: 14
V gene: TRBV15
clone size: NA
CDR3 DNA: TGTGCCACCAGTGGAGACAGGGAGTTGTATGGCTACACCTTC
CDR3 protein: CATSGDRELYGYTF

D gene: NA
J gene: TRBJ1-2
CDR3 length: 14
V gene: TRBV4-1
clone size: NA
CDR3 DNA: TGCGCCAGCAGCCAAGACAGGGGAAGGGGGGGCTACACCTTC
CDR3 protein: CASSQDRGRGGYTF

D gene: NA
J gene: TRBJ2-5
CDR3 length: 15
V gene: TRBV10-3
clone size: NA
CDR3 DNA: TGTGCCATCAGTGAGTCGTACAGAGGGGGAGAGACCCAGTACTTC
CDR3 protein: CAISESYRGGETQYF

D gene: NA
J gene: TRBJ2-1
CDR3 length: 17
V gene: TRBV28
clone size: once
CDR3 DNA: TGTGCCAGCAGTCCCTGGCCCGGACCCGCCTCCTACAATGAGCAGTTCTTC
CDR3 protein: CASSPWPGPASYNEQFF

D gene: TRBD2
J gene: TRBJ2-1
CDR3 length: 17
V gene: TRBV4-2
clone size: NA
CDR3 DNA: TGTGCCAGCAGCCAAGATTTTGCGGGAGGAACCTACAATGAGCAGTTCTTC
CDR3 protein: CASSQDFAGGTYNEQFF

D gene: NA
J gene: TRBJ2-5
CDR3 length: 15
V gene: TRBV11-2
clone size: once
CDR3 DNA: TGTGCCAGCAGCTTAGCCCCGACGGTACAAGAGACCCAGTACTTC
CDR3 protein: CASSLAPTVQETQYF

D gene: NA
J gene: TRBJ2-3
CDR3 length: 13
V gene: TRBV19
clone size: NA
CDR3 DNA: TGTGCCAGTAGTATGCGGCCTCTCGGTACGCAGTATTTT
CDR3 protein: CASSMRPLGTQYF

D gene: NA
J gene: TRBJ2-7
CDR3 length: 12
V gene: TRBV10-3
clone size: NA
CDR3 DNA: TGTGCCATCAGTGAGAGTTACTACGAGCAGTACTTC
CDR3 protein: CAISESYYEQYF

D gene: TRBD1
J gene: TRBJ1-1
CDR3 length: 14
V gene: TRBV3-1/TRBV3-2
clone size: NA
CDR3 DNA: TGTGCCAGCAGCCAAGCAGGGGGCTCGGGTCAAGCTTTCTTT
CDR3 protein: CASSQAGGSGQAFF

D gene: TRBD1
J gene: TRBJ1-2
CDR3 length: 15
V gene: TRBV28
clone size: NA
CDR3 DNA: TGTGCCAGCAGGCCAAGGGACAGGGGGCTCTATGGCTACACCTTC
CDR3 protein: CASRPRDRGLYGYTF

D gene: NA
J gene: TRBJ2-7
CDR3 length: 15
V gene: TRBV5-1
clone size: NA
CDR3 DNA: TGCGCCAGCAGCTTCTCGGAGCACAAATTGTACGAGCAGTACTTC
CDR3 protein: CASSFSEHKLYEQYF

D gene: TRBD1
J gene: TRBJ1-1
CDR3 length: 15
V gene: TRBV5-1
clone size: NA
CDR3 DNA: TGCGCCAGCAGCTTTATTAAGGGACAGCCCCATGAAGCTTTCTTT
CDR3 protein: CASSFIKGQPHEAFF

D gene: TRBD1
J gene: TRBJ1-1
CDR3 length: 15
V gene: TRBV23-1
clone size: NA
CDR3 DNA: TGCGCCAGCAGTCACTTAGGACAGGTTTTCACTGAAGCTTTCTTT
CDR3 protein: CASSHLGQVFTEAFF

D gene: TRBD2
J gene: TRBJ2-1
CDR3 length: 16
V gene: TRBV11-3
clone size: NA
CDR3 DNA: TGTGCCAGCAGCCCCGCCGGGACTAGCTCCTACAATGAGCAGTTCTTC
CDR3 protein: CASSPAGTSSYNEQFF

D gene: TRBD2
J gene: TRBJ2-7
CDR3 length: 15
V gene: TRBV7-9
clone size: NA
CDR3 DNA: TGTGCCAGCAGCGCCCCGGGACTAGCGACTAGAGAGCAGTACTTC
CDR3 protein: CASSAPGLATREQYF

D gene: NA
J gene: TRBJ2-7
CDR3 length: 16
V gene: TRBV2
clone size: NA
CDR3 DNA: TGTGCCAGCAGTGGGGGTAGCGGCCCTACGAGGTACGAGCAGTACTTC
CDR3 protein: CASSGGSGPTRYEQYF

D gene: TRBD1
J gene: TRBJ1-4
CDR3 length: 18
V gene: TRBV15
clone size: NA
CDR3 DNA: TGTGCCACCAGCAGCAACAGGGGGCGAGGAACAACTAATGAAAAACTGTTTTTT
CDR3 protein: CATSSNRGRGTTNEKLFF

D gene: NA
J gene: TRBJ1-2
CDR3 length: 13
V gene: TRBV18
clone size: once
CDR3 DNA: TGTGCCAGCTCACCAAGCTCCAGGGCTGGCTACACCTTC
CDR3 protein: CASSPSSRAGYTF

D gene: NA
J gene: TRBJ2-2
CDR3 length: 17
V gene: TRBV10-3
clone size: NA
CDR3 DNA: TGTGCCATCCAGGGCCTAATGCAGGCCGCGAACACCGGGGAGCTGTTTTTT
CDR3 protein: CAIQGLMQAANTGELFF

D gene: NA
J gene: TRBJ2-1
CDR3 length: 16
V gene: TRBV4-2
clone size: NA
CDR3 DNA: TGTGCCAGCAGCCAAGAGGGTAGCCGCTCCTACAATGAGCAGTTCTTC
CDR3 protein: CASSQEGSRSYNEQFF

D gene: TRBD1
J gene: TRBJ1-6
CDR3 length: 14
V gene: TRBV5-4
clone size: NA
CDR3 DNA: TGTGCCAGCAGCTTTGCAGGGGGCAATTCACCCCTCCACTTT
CDR3 protein: CASSFAGGNSPLHF

D gene: TRBD2
J gene: TRBJ2-3
CDR3 length: 15
V gene: TRBV7-3
clone size: NA
CDR3 DNA: TGTGCCAGCAGCTTCGAACTAGCGGGAGTCGATACGCAGTATTTT
CDR3 protein: CASSFELAGVDTQYF

D gene: TRBD1
J gene: TRBJ2-2
CDR3 length: 15
V gene: TRBV5-1
clone size: NA
CDR3 DNA: TGCGCCAGCAGCGCTCAGGGGGCGAACACCGGGGAGCTGTTTTTT
CDR3 protein: CASSAQGANTGELFF

D gene: NA
J gene: TRBJ1-1
CDR3 length: 11
V gene: TRBV28
clone size: NA
CDR3 DNA: TGTGCCAGCAGTTTACGCGATAAAGCTTTCTTT
CDR3 protein: CASSLRDKAFF

D gene: TRBD2
J gene: TRBJ2-5
CDR3 length: 14
V gene: TRBV7-2
clone size: NA
CDR3 DNA: TGTGCCAGCAGCCAGGGACTAGCGGCTGAGACCCAGTACTTC
CDR3 protein: CASSQGLAAETQYF

D gene: NA
J gene: TRBJ2-3
CDR3 length: 11
V gene: TRBV29-1
clone size: NA
CDR3 DNA: TGCAGCGTTCTCGTCGGAGATACGCAGTATTTT
CDR3 protein: CSVLVGDTQYF

D gene: NA
J gene: TRBJ2-3
CDR3 length: 16
V gene: TRBV27
clone size: NA
CDR3 DNA: TGTGCCAGCAGTTTATACACCGGACAGATCACAGATACGCAGTATTTT
CDR3 protein: CASSLYTGQITDTQYF

D gene: NA
J gene: TRBJ1-2
CDR3 length: 14
V gene: TRBV28
clone size: NA
CDR3 DNA: TGTGCCAGCACCCGACGTGCAATTTTCTATGGCTACACCTTC
CDR3 protein: CASTRRAIFYGYTF